This TCR beta chain comes out of a study of vaccination and CD4 T cells after COVID-19. The overall study: Convalescent patients gave post-COVID blood a median approximately 100 days post-diagnosis, range 35 to 161. Study-wide findings and caveats: Convalescent patients displayed spike mono-reactivity in 304 of 307 vaccine-specific clones.

This clonotype is medium-sized within its sample. Its target is not known. Researchers used the Oncomine TCR Beta short-read assay to sequence DNA from cultured CD4+ T cells. The genomic DNA was obtained from cultured CD4+ T cells by extraction with the QIAamp micro DNA kit. TCRdb itself ran the PCR reads through MiXCR, one entry per CDR3 protein. The sample yields thousands of distinct CDR3 sequences, more than 25% seen once. This CDR3 is 14 amino acids long. The V and J ends lost 3 bases and 5 bases respectively, with 13 bases between them. Germline assignment: CDR1 SGHVS and CDR2 FQNEAQ. Stated treatment: approximately 10-day PBMC culture with coronavirus spike peptide pools or control peptides (ViraFEST assay). Harvesting of the unexposed donor's CD4+ T cells predated the COVID-19 pandemic (2011-2018).

The chain uses TRBV7-8 and TRBJ2-5; no clear D. Sequencing input: CD4+ T cells from blood, cultured in vitro. The sequence was collected from a human donor in good health. CDR3 in DNA: TGTGCCAGCAGCTTCGGCCGAATTGGGGAGACCCAGTACTTC. Protein product: CASSFGRIGETQYF.